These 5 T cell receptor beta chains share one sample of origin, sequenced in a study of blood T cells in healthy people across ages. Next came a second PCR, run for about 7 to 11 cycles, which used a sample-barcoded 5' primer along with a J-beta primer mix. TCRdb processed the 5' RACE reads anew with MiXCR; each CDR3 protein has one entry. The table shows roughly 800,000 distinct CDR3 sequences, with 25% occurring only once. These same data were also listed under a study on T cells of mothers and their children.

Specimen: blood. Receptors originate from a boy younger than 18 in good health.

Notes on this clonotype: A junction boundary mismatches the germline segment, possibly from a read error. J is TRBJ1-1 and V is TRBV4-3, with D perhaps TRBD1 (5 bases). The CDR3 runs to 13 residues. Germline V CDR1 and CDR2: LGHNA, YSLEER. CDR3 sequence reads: CASSQNRGTEAFF. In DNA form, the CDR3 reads TGCGCTAGCAGCCAGAATAGGGGCACTGAAGCTTTCTTT.

The CDR3 loop reads CASSLIAGPNTGELFF. DNA of the CDR3: TGTGCCAGCAGTCTAATAGCGGGACCGAACACCGGGGAGCTGTTTTTT. The chain is built from TRBV12-3 or TRBV12-4 and TRBJ2-2, with 8 positions matching TRBD2. Unmatched junction bases numbered 5, after V lost 5 bases and J lost 0 bases. The CDR3 loop spans 16 amino acids.

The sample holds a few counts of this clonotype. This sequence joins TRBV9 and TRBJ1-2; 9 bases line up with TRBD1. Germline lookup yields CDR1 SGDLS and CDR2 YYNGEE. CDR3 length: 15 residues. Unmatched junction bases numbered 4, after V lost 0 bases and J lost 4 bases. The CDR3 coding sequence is TGTGCCAGCAGCGTAGGTACGGGACAGGGCTATGGCTACACCTTC. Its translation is CASSVGTGQGYGYTF.

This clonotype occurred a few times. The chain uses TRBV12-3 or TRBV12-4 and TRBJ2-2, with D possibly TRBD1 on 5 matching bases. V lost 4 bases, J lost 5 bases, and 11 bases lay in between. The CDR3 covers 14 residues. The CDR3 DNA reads TGTGCCAGCAGTTCACAGGCGGTTACCGGGGAGCTGTTTTTT. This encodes CASSSQAVTGELFF.

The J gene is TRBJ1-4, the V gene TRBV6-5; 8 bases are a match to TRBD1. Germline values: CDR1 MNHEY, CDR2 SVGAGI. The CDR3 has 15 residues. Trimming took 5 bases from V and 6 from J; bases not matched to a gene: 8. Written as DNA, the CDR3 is TGTGCCAGCAGTACTTCAGGGGGCACGGATGAAAAACTGTTTTTT. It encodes CASSTSGGTDEKLFF.